Listed here are 22 T cell receptor beta chains from one sample, sequenced in a study. MiXCR was run by TCRdb on the RT-PCR reads, yielding one entry per CDR3 protein. Of around 700,000 distinct CDR3 sequences in the sample, approximately 15% were seen once. The source material was memory CD4+ T cells from blood. The source is a female donor in good health, serving as a healthy control.

The V and J genes are TRBV20-1 and TRBJ2-7, with 7 bases aligning to TRBD1. The CDR3 is 11 residues long. Per the germline V gene, CDR1 is DFQATT and CDR2 is SNEGSKA (reference sequence). The CDR3 DNA reads as TGCAGGATGGACAGGAGCTACGAGCAGTACTTC. Protein: CRMDRSYEQYF.

The sample holds a few counts of this clonotype. This sequence joins TRBV5-1 and TRBJ1-1, with a tentative D call TRBD1 (5 bases). V was cut by 4 bases and J by 1 base, with 20 bases left in between. Germline-derived CDR1 and CDR2 are SGHRS and YFSETQ. The CDR3 spans 17 residues. The CDR3 reads CASSTGRGGSWNTEAFF. CDR3 sequence (DNA): TGCGCCAGCAGCACGGGCCGGGGGGGGTCATGGAACACTGAAGCTTTCTTT.

CDR3 bases: TGCGCCAGCAACCCCTCGGGGCGGGATGGAGAGACCCAGTACTTC. Translating it yields CASNPSGRDGETQYF. The rearrangement uses TRBV5-1 and TRBJ2-5, with D possibly matching TRBD2 (6 bases). Germline V gene data show CDR1 as SGHRS and CDR2 as YFSETQ. The CDR3 is 15 residues long. V dropped 6 bases and J dropped 4 bases, with 19 bases sitting between them.

This clonotype was found many times. The chain employs TRBV6-2 or TRBV6-3 and TRBJ2-3; 7 bases match TRBD2. The CDR3 runs to 17 residues. Germline V gene lookup returns CDR1 MNHEY and CDR2 SVGEGT. V shed 2 bases, J shed 4 bases, and the junction held 12 bases outside the gene matches. The CDR3 coding sequence is TGTGCCAGCAGTTACGTCCCAGGCGGGAGTAGCGCAGATACGCAGTATTTT. Translated: CASSYVPGGSSADTQYF.

This clonotype was seen many times. The chain recombines TRBV10-3 with TRBJ2-1; 7 bases agree with TRBD2. Germline-derived CDR1 and CDR2 are ENHRY and SYGVKD. J gave up 8 bases and V 0 bases, and 7 bases lay outside the gene matches. CDR3 length: 15 amino acids. The CDR3 spells CAISESIRGGDEQFF. CDR3 coding DNA: TGTGCCATCAGTGAGTCGATTAGGGGAGGGGATGAGCAGTTCTTC.

This chain joins TRBV20-1 and TRBJ1-1; D call uncertain. Trimming shortened V by 3 bases and J by 1 base, and 9 bases separated the two germline ends. Germline CDR1 and CDR2: DFQATT and SNEGSKA (reference sequence). The CDR3 consists of 13 residues. CDR3: CSARAVSNTEAFF. The CDR3 DNA reads as TGCAGTGCTAGGGCGGTTTCGAACACTGAAGCTTTCTTT.

The chain combines TRBV6-5 with TRBJ1-1; D is perhaps TRBD1 (6 bases). Germline V gene data show CDR1 as MNHEY and CDR2 as SVGAGI. The CDR3 length is 13 residues. Trimming stripped 2 bases from V and 8 bases from J, with 12 bases between. Here the CDR3 DNA reads TGTGCCAGCAGTTACGGGCGGGGGGCGGAAGCTTTCTTT. This sequence encodes CASSYGRGAEAFF.

This clonotype was detected only a few times. This could be a read error, since a much larger clone is one nucleotide away. The chain recombines TRBV7-2 with TRBJ2-3; D assignment may be TRBD1 or TRBD2 (6 bases each). The germline CDR1 and CDR2 sequences are SGHTA and FQGNSA. Trimming took 2 bases from V and 2 from J, leaving 8 bases between them. The CDR3 is 14 amino acids. CDR3 nucleotide sequence: TGTGCCAGCAGCTTATGGGGGGCCACAGATACGCAGTATTTT. Protein product: CASSLWGATDTQYF. Full variable domain (rest looked up from reference TRBV7-2 and TRBJ2-3): GAGVSQSPSNKVTEKGKDVELRCDPISGHTALYWYRQSLGQGLEFLIYFQGNSAPDKSGLPSDRFSAERTGGSVSTLTIQRTQQEDSAVYLCASSLWGATDTQYFGPGTRLTVL.

This clonotype was observed many times. V is TRBV5-6 and J is TRBJ2-1; 11 nucleotides agree with TRBD2. The CDR3 has 15 amino acids. V dropped 1 base and J dropped 9; count of bases not matched to a gene: 6. Germline-derived CDR1 and CDR2 are SGHDT and YYEEEE. CDR3 protein: CASSLMLAGGGEQFF. The CDR3 nucleotides read TGTGCCAGCAGCTTGATGCTAGCGGGAGGTGGTGAGCAGTTCTTC.

This chain joins TRBV10-3 and TRBJ1-1; D ambiguous. Trimming took 7 bases from V and 1 from J, leaving 16 bases between them. Germline CDR1 is ENHRY and CDR2 is SYGVKD. The CDR3 has 15 residues. CDR3 protein: CAITSQTTANTEAFF. Written as DNA, the CDR3 is TGTGCCATCACCTCACAAACCACAGCGAACACTGAAGCTTTCTTT.

This clonotype appeared a few times. The rearrangement links TRBV20-1 to TRBJ1-4; TRBD1 aligns across 7 bases. In germline, CDR1 is DFQATT, CDR2 SNEGSKA (reference sequence). The V gene end was trimmed by 2 bases and the J gene end by 2 bases; junction bases not matched to a gene: 8. The CDR3 runs to 16 residues. CDR3 DNA: TGCAGTGCTAGATCTTCTAAGGGGGCGACTAATGAAAAACTGTTTTTT. Translated, it gives CSARSSKGATNEKLFF.

J is TRBJ2-7 and V is TRBV6-5; D may be TRBD2 (6 bases). CDR3 length: 16 residues. Between the trimmed V and J ends, which lost 7 bases and 3 bases, there was a span of 22 bases. Germline V gives CDR1 MNHEY, CDR2 SVGAGI. CDR3 residues: CASTDSLWRADYEQYF. CDR3 DNA sequence: TGTGCCAGCACCGATAGTCTATGGAGGGCCGACTACGAGCAGTACTTC.

This clonotype was seen a handful of times. The chain joins TRBV12-3 or TRBV12-4 to TRBJ2-1, with a weak D call TRBD2 (5 bases). V was cut by 7 bases and J by 4 bases, with 17 bases left in between. CDR3 length equals 15 residues. The CDR3 protein is CASTPEGSLYNEQFF. In nucleotides, the CDR3 is TGTGCCAGCACCCCGGAAGGGAGTTTGTACAATGAGCAGTTCTTC.

Only one count was recorded for this clonotype. This clone may be a read error of a much larger clone one base away. The CDR3 ends on some other residue instead of the conserved phenylalanine or tryptophan, so this is likely a read error. J is TRBJ1-2 and V is TRBV28, with D uncertain. Trimming stripped 7 bases from V and 2 bases from J, with 5 bases between. Germline V lookup: CDR1 MDHEN, CDR2 SYDVKM. The length of the CDR3 is 11 residues. The CDR3 reads CASISNYGYTY. CDR3 DNA sequence: TGTGCCAGCATCTCAAACTATGGCTACACCTAC.

V is TRBV12-3 or TRBV12-4 and J is TRBJ2-2, with D maybe TRBD2 (5 bases). Trimming cost V 4 bases and J 5 bases, with 26 bases left between them. This CDR3 region has 19 residues. This CDR3 is CASSSIFNAGISGTGELFF. The CDR3 DNA is TGTGCCAGCAGTTCGATTTTCAATGCGGGTATTAGTGGGACCGGGGAGCTGTTTTTT.

The chain links TRBV12-3 or TRBV12-4 to TRBJ1-5; D call uncertain. CDR3 length: 13 amino acids. Trimming took off 5 bases at V and 9 bases at J, with 14 bases between the two ends. CDR3 bases: TGTGCCAGCAGTGCCGGACGGGCTAGGCCCCAGCATTTT. Translating gives CASSAGRARPQHF.

This clonotype was counted only a few times. Written as DNA, the CDR3 is TGTGCCAGCAGGGGACAGGGCTATACGCAGTATTTT. This codes for CASRGQGYTQYF. The gene calls are TRBV6-1 and TRBJ2-3, with 9 bases aligning to TRBD1. With 6 bases clipped from V and 7 bases from J, the junction kept 2 bases outside the gene matches. The germline gives CDR1 MNHNS, CDR2 SASEGT. CDR3 length: 12 amino acids.

Many counts were recorded for this clonotype. The CDR3 loop reads CASSLGGLAGSYYNEQFF. CDR3 coding DNA: TGTGCCAGCAGCTTAGGGGGACTAGCGGGCTCCTACTACAATGAGCAGTTCTTC. The chain is built from TRBV7-2 and TRBJ2-1, with 12 bases matching TRBD2. The CDR3 extends over 18 amino acids. CDR1 SGHTA and CDR2 FQGNSA come from the germline V gene. V shed 1 base and J 3 bases; nucleotides not matched to a gene: 7.

This clonotype was recorded a few times. This chain links TRBV6-1 with TRBJ1-1; unclear D gene. CDR1 and CDR2 (germline): MNHNS, SASEGT. The CDR3 sequence is 10 residues long. The ends were cut back, 5 bases at V and 11 bases at J, with 9 bases in the middle. The CDR3 loop reads CASSWTRAFF. DNA of the CDR3: TGTGCCAGCAGTTGGACTCGGGCTTTCTTT.

This clonotype has more than one count but fewer than ten. V and J are TRBV20-1 and TRBJ2-3; D may be TRBD1 or TRBD2 (5 bases each). The CDR3 extends over 12 amino acids. The germline V gene has CDR1 DFQATT and CDR2 SNEGSKA (reference sequence). V gave up 4 bases and J gave up 11 bases, with 16 bases separating them. The CDR3 coding sequence is TGCAGTGCTATCCCCTGGGACCGGTGGCAGTATTTT. Translating it yields CSAIPWDRWQYF.

The J gene is TRBJ2-7, the V gene TRBV18; D remains ambiguous. V dropped 0 bases and J dropped 2 bases, with 8 bases sitting between them. The CDR3 has 14 amino acids. Germline loops: CDR1 KGHSH, CDR2 LQKENI. The CDR3 loop is CASSPPQGTYEQYF. The CDR3 region has the DNA TGTGCCAGCTCACCACCCCAAGGGACCTACGAGCAGTACTTC.

This chain uses TRBV6-6 with TRBJ1-1; no clear D gene. Trimming left V 2 bases short and J 1 base short, with 11 bases between. The V gene's germline CDR1 is MNHNY and CDR2 SVGAGI (reference sequence). The CDR3 loop spans 15 amino acids. CDR3 region: CASSYESWGNTEAFF. The CDR3 DNA follows: TGTGCCAGCAGTTACGAAAGTTGGGGGAACACTGAAGCTTTCTTT.